This T cell receptor (beta chain) appears in the sequencing data of a study of cytomegalovirus exposure and HLA in healthy donors. The protocol was immunoSEQ multiplex PCR, while the TCRdb copy is restricted to in-frame clones and leaves out a portion. The sample holds roughly 150,000 clones, around 90% seen once. Trimming removed 0 bases from V and 7 bases from J, with 7 bases in between. The CDR3 covers 13 residues. Germline V lookup: CDR1 SEHNR, CDR2 FQNEAQ (reference sequence). For this clone: Its antigen is not known.

The study, taken as a whole, reports: Most TCR sequences proved rare, with some public TCRs found in many donors. Cytomegalovirus status was reportedly diagnosed by the classifier with high sensitivity and specificity. A few chains tied to CMV proved CMV antigen-specific in vitro.

The rearrangement uses TRBV7-9 and TRBJ2-1, with TRBD2 as a possible D gene (6 bases). The material sequenced was PBMCs. The sequence was collected from a woman under 30 in good health and CMV-seropositive. The CDR3 here is CASSLAGTNEQFF. CDR3 nucleotides: TGTGCCAGCAGCTTAGCCGGGACTAATGAGCAGTTCTTC.